These T cell receptor beta chains were read from a single sample in a study of early T cells in non-severe SARS-CoV-2 infection. TCRdb re-called the 5' RACE reads through MiXCR, storing one row per CDR3 protein. The table records about 40,000 distinct CDR3 sequences, 4.5% to 5% of them present only once. Sequenced sample: whole blood. All receptors come from an adult who was a healthcare worker with PCR-confirmed SARS-CoV-2 infection or an uninfected control (not recorded which). CDR3s include the opening cysteine and the closing phenylalanine or tryptophan. A D gene is named only where the DNA matches it firmly. Clone size appears in some rows only: once, few, many, or a class for an expanded clone.

length	V	size	J	D	CDR3	DNA
17	TRBV2	few	TRBJ1-1	TRBD1	CASSEAGAGTVSTEAFF	TGTGCCAGCAGTGAAGCGGGGGCCGGGACAGTTTCTACTGAAGCTTTCTTT
16	TRBV20-1	many	TRBJ2-7	TRBD2	CSASSSLAGGTYEQYF	TGCAGTGCTAGCTCTTCCCTAGCGGGAGGCACCTACGAGCAGTACTTC
11	TRBV5-6	.	TRBJ2-5	.	CASSFRETQYF	TGTGCCAGCAGCTTTCGAGAGACCCAGTACTTC
13	TRBV7-2	.	TRBJ1-1	.	CASSLAGDTEAFF	TGTGCCAGCAGCTTAGCAGGCGACACTGAAGCTTTCTTT
14	TRBV7-2	.	TRBJ1-5	.	CASSLLGLRQPQHF	TGTGCCAGCAGCTTATTAGGGTTGCGACAGCCCCAGCATTTT
19	TRBV30	few	TRBJ1-2	.	CAWSPTNLLRTVSGGGYTF	TGTGCCTGGAGTCCCACTAACCTCCTACGGACAGTCTCGGGAGGTGGCTACACCTTC
15	TRBV6-5	medium-sized	TRBJ1-1	.	CASTADRFMNTEAFF	TGTGCCAGCACCGCAGACAGATTCATGAACACTGAAGCTTTCTTT
17	TRBV30	many	TRBJ2-1	TRBD2	CAWSVMGGWSSYNEQFF	TGTGCCTGGAGTGTAATGGGGGGGTGGTCCTCCTACAATGAGCAGTTCTTC
13	TRBV18	many	TRBJ2-5	.	CASSPNQRETQYF	TGTGCCAGCTCACCAAATCAGCGAGAGACCCAGTACTTC
15	TRBV2	many	TRBJ2-5	TRBD2	CASSARPLAGETQYF	TGTGCCAGCAGTGCCCGTCCACTAGCGGGAGAGACCCAGTACTTC
13	TRBV20-1	few	TRBJ1-5	.	CSAILGANQPQHF	TGCAGTGCTATCCTGGGGGCCAATCAGCCCCAGCATTTT
13	TRBV20-1	.	TRBJ1-4	.	CSASGASDEKLFF	TGCAGTGCTAGTGGAGCGTCGGATGAAAAACTGTTTTTT
12	TRBV20-1	few	TRBJ2-2	.	CSASHRAAELFF	TGCAGTGCTAGCCACAGGGCAGCGGAGCTGTTTTTT
15	TRBV20-1	many	TRBJ1-6	.	CSAPERVEANSPLHF	TGCAGTGCTCCGGAAAGGGTCGAGGCTAATTCACCCCTCCACTTT
13	TRBV3-1	few	TRBJ1-5	.	CASSSRTDQPQHF	TGTGCCAGCAGCTCCCGGACAGATCAGCCCCAGCATTTT
16	TRBV5-1	medium-sized	TRBJ2-1	.	CASSLLGSFSYNEQFF	TGCGCCAGCAGCTTGTTAGGCAGCTTCTCCTACAATGAGCAGTTCTTC
14	TRBV11-2	many	TRBJ2-5	TRBD2	CASGERGLKETQYF	TGTGCCAGCGGGGAGCGGGGGTTAAAAGAGACCCAGTACTTC
14	TRBV24-1	.	TRBJ1-5	TRBD1	CATSGQGDSQPQHF	TGTGCCACCTCCGGGCAGGGGGATAGTCAGCCCCAGCATTTT
18	TRBV18	many	TRBJ2-6	TRBD1	CASSPPQGAASGANVLIF	TGTGCCAGCTCTCCTCCGCAGGGGGCAGCCTCTGGGGCCAACGTCCTGATTTTC
14	TRBV29-1	many	TRBJ2-5	.	CSVEWRQSQETQYF	TGCAGCGTTGAATGGCGGCAGTCCCAAGAGACCCAGTACTTC
15	TRBV10-3	many	TRBJ2-6	.	CAITTGHSGANVLTF	TGTGCCATCACCACAGGGCACTCTGGGGCCAACGTCCTGACTTTC
13	TRBV29-1	many	TRBJ2-5	.	CSVEEDGRGTQYF	TGCAGCGTTGAGGAGGACGGGCGGGGGACCCAGTACTTC
13	TRBV5-6	medium-sized	TRBJ1-1	.	CASSHDLNTEAFF	TGTGCCAGCAGCCACGATTTGAACACTGAAGCTTTCTTT
16	TRBV5-1	.	TRBJ2-7	TRBD2	CASSTLAGGPNHEQYF	TGCGCCAGCAGCACACTAGCGGGAGGGCCTAACCACGAGCAGTACTTC
16	TRBV7-3	many	TRBJ2-3	TRBD2	CASSLGLAASTDTQYF	TGTGCCAGCAGCCTAGGACTAGCGGCTAGCACAGATACGCAGTATTTT
15	TRBV7-9	many	TRBJ2-1	TRBD2	CASSLASSGHNEQFF	TGTGCCAGCAGCTTAGCGTCTAGCGGCCACAATGAGCAGTTCTTC
15	TRBV19	many	TRBJ2-3	TRBD2	CASSSTAGVTDTQYF	TGTGCCAGTAGTAGTACAGCGGGGGTCACAGATACGCAGTATTTT
15	TRBV23-1	.	TRBJ2-3	TRBD2	CASTRLAGGPDTQYF	TGCGCCAGCACCAGACTAGCGGGGGGCCCAGATACGCAGTATTTT
14	TRBV20-1	many	TRBJ2-7	.	CSARDRALTYEQYF	TGCAGTGCTAGAGACAGGGCCCTTACCTACGAGCAGTACTTC
11	TRBV20-1	many	TRBJ2-3	.	CSARIGDTQYF	TGCAGTGCTAGGATTGGGGATACGCAGTATTTT
13	TRBV18	few	TRBJ2-1	.	CASSPDLNNEQFF	TGTGCCAGCTCACCTGATCTCAACAATGAGCAGTTCTTC
15	TRBV20-1	few	TRBJ2-7	.	CSARVLRGDPYEQYF	TGCAGTGCTAGAGTCTTGCGTGGGGACCCCTACGAGCAGTACTTC
15	TRBV3-1	many	TRBJ1-6	TRBD1	CASSRMGQGISPLHF	TGTGCCAGCAGTCGCATGGGACAGGGGATATCACCCCTCCACTTT
15	TRBV27	medium-sized	TRBJ1-1	.	CASSFTNRADTEAFF	TGTGCCAGCAGTTTTACTAACAGGGCGGACACTGAAGCTTTCTTT
16	TRBV7-2	few	TRBJ2-1	.	CASSLRQGSSYNEQFF	TGTGCCAGCAGCTTACGGCAGGGATCTTCCTACAATGAGCAGTTCTTC
16	TRBV6-4	few	TRBJ2-1	TRBD2	CASSDSSGRSYNEQFF	TGTGCCAGCAGTGACTCTAGCGGGAGGTCCTACAATGAGCAGTTCTTC
16	TRBV6-5	many	TRBJ2-1	.	CASSLTDTYLYNEQFF	TGTGCCAGCAGCCTGACAGATACATACCTATACAATGAGCAGTTCTTC
15	TRBV2	many	TRBJ1-5	.	CASSGDSGPTQPQHF	TGTGCCAGCAGTGGAGACAGCGGCCCGACTCAGCCCCAGCATTTT
19	TRBV19	many	TRBJ2-6	.	CASSTLGGRDHSGANVLTF	TGTGCCAGTAGTACCCTCGGCGGTAGGGATCACTCTGGGGCCAACGTCCTGACTTTC
13	TRBV27	medium-sized	TRBJ1-5	.	CASRENNRQPQHF	TGTGCCAGCAGAGAGAATAATAGGCAGCCCCAGCATTTT
18	TRBV7-6	many	TRBJ2-4	TRBD2	CASSLEVGGRAAKNIQYF	TGTGCCAGCAGCTTAGAGGTTGGTGGGAGGGCCGCCAAAAACATTCAGTACTTC
12	TRBV20-1	many	TRBJ2-5	.	CSAGAAQETQYF	TGCAGTGCAGGGGCAGCACAAGAGACCCAGTACTTC
12	TRBV2	many	TRBJ1-2	.	CATLSAGYGYTF	TGTGCCACCTTATCCGCGGGCTATGGCTACACCTTC
16	TRBV28	.	TRBJ2-1	TRBD2	CASSTGTSGSLGEQFF	TGTGCCAGCAGTACAGGGACTAGCGGGAGCCTGGGTGAGCAGTTCTTC
16	TRBV7-2	.	TRBJ2-5	TRBD2	CASSRTSGGARETQYF	TGTGCCAGCAGCCGCACTAGCGGGGGGGCTCGGGAGACCCAGTACTTC
16	TRBV11-2	.	TRBJ2-5	TRBD2	CASSLGSGSAQETQYF	TGTGCCAGCAGCTTAGGAAGCGGGAGTGCCCAAGAGACCCAGTACTTC
23	TRBV5-1	.	TRBJ2-6	TRBD1	CASSSFTARYPGQGARGANVLTF	TGCGCCAGCAGCTCTTTTACGGCCCGATACCCGGGACAGGGGGCGCGAGGGGCCAACGTCCTGACTTTC
16	TRBV11-2	many	TRBJ2-7	TRBD1	CASSSYDRGRIDEQYF	TGTGCCAGCAGCTCGTACGACAGGGGGCGAATAGACGAGCAGTACTTC
12	TRBV18	few	TRBJ1-1	TRBD1	CASSPDRAEAFF	TGTGCCAGCTCACCCGACAGGGCTGAAGCTTTCTTT
11	TRBV6-1	.	TRBJ2-7	.	CASSELFGQYF	TGTGCCAGCAGTGAATTGTTCGGGCAGTACTTC
19	TRBV19	.	TRBJ2-2	TRBD2	CASSIRTSGSSPNTGELFF	TGTGCCAGTAGTATACGGACTAGCGGGAGCTCTCCGAACACCGGGGAGCTGTTTTTT
15	TRBV5-1	.	TRBJ2-2	.	CASSLVQGNTGELFF	TGCGCCAGCAGCTTGGTGCAGGGGAACACCGGGGAGCTGTTTTTT
13	TRBV6-5	.	TRBJ1-1	.	CASTNSPTGLTFF	TGTGCCAGCACCAATAGCCCAACAGGGTTAACTTTCTTT
15	TRBV12-3/TRBV12-4	many	TRBJ1-1	TRBD1	CASSLAGTGNTEAFF	TGTGCCAGCAGTTTAGCAGGGACAGGTAACACTGAAGCTTTCTTT
13	TRBV5-6	.	TRBJ2-1	.	CASSLLYYNEQFF	TGTGCCAGCAGCTTGCTATACTACAATGAGCAGTTCTTC
13	TRBV28	few	TRBJ1-2	.	CASSLQAGYGYTF	TGTGCCAGCAGCTTACAGGCGGGCTATGGCTACACCTTC
14	TRBV7-3	medium-sized	TRBJ2-7	TRBD1	CASSYGQGIYEQYF	TGTGCCAGCAGTTACGGACAGGGTATCTACGAGCAGTACTTC
15	TRBV7-9	many	TRBJ2-7	.	CASSGMGSAAYEQYF	TGTGCCAGCAGCGGGATGGGCAGCGCTGCCTACGAGCAGTACTTC
15	TRBV13	many	TRBJ2-5	TRBD1	CASSFLQGAQETQYF	TGTGCCAGCAGCTTCCTACAGGGGGCCCAAGAGACCCAGTACTTC